This T cell receptor (beta chain) emerged from a study of CD8 T cells in Susac syndrome. High-throughput TCR beta sequencing covered peripheral CD8+ and CD4+ T cells. The CDR3 loop spans 14 amino acids. The germline V and J ends were trimmed by 3 bases and 6 bases, with 13 bases remaining between them. The germline V gene has CDR1 SGHRS and CDR2 YFSETQ. The RNA input was 0.5 to 1 ug, and it was reverse transcribed with random hexamers. TCRdb fed the immunoSEQ multiplex PCR reads into MiXCR, producing one record per CDR3 protein. In the table there are tens of thousands of distinct CDR3 sequences, 94% of which are singletons.

The origin of this receptor is a human donor with Susac syndrome. The chain uses TRBV5-1 and TRBJ2-1; D is possibly TRBD2 (5 bases). The specimen was CD8+ T cells from PBMCs. Here the CDR3 DNA reads TGCGCCAGCAGCTGGGCCGGGAACCTCAATGAGCAGTTCTTC. Protein: CASSWAGNLNEQFF.